This T cell receptor (beta chain) was identified in a study of blood T cell repertoires in COVID-19. Using immunoSEQ multiplex PCR, the repertoire was profiled, and TCRdb retains in-frame clones only, with some absent. The profile covers approximately 160,000 clones, with 83% appearing a single time and less than 4.5% taken by the ten largest. The CDR3 is 12 residues long. V lost 3 bases to trimming and J lost 9 bases; unmatched junction nucleotides: 3. From germline, CDR1 is SGHRS and CDR2 YFSETQ. The clonotype originates from a woman aged 50 to 65 in a cohort exposed to, infected with or recovered from COVID-19 (not recorded which). This chain uses TRBV5-1 with TRBJ2-1; 7 bases are a match to TRBD1. The specimen sequenced was PBMCs or T cells enriched from blood (not recorded which). CDR3 amino acids: CASSWDSGEQFF. DNA for the CDR3: TGCGCCAGCAGCTGGGACAGTGGTGAGCAGTTCTTC.